This is a list of T cell receptor beta chains from one sample in a study of tumor-infiltrating lymphocytes in primary liver carcinoma. TCRdb ran MiXCR on the multiplex PCR reads and lists one entry per CDR3 protein. The table records 310,000 or so distinct CDR3 sequences, 58% of them present only once. Sequenced sample: peripheral blood. All receptors derive from a woman in her twenties or thirties with primary liver carcinoma and hepatitis B virus infection. CDR3s include the opening cysteine and the closing phenylalanine or tryptophan. The D gene is left open where the match is weak. A clone size is listed for some rows: how often the clone was seen (once, few, many), or a class if it is expanded.

J gene,V gene,clone size,D gene,CDR3 DNA,CDR3 protein
TRBJ2-4,TRBV6-5,-,-,TGTGACAGCAGACCCAGACAGGCTAGCAGCAACATTCAGTACTTC,CDSRPRQASSNIQYF
TRBJ1-4,TRBV14,-,-,TGTGCCAGCACCTACTCCTTCGAAGGAAGACTGTTTTTT,CASTYSFEGRLFF
TRBJ2-5,TRBV13,-,TRBD2,TGTGCCAGCAGCTCGAAGACTAGCGGGAGAAGACAAAAGACCCAGTACTTC,CASSSKTSGRRQKTQYF
TRBJ1-5,TRBV6-1,-,TRBD1,TGTGCCAGCAGTGAAGCACAGGGGAGGCATCCCCAGCATTTT,CASSEAQGRHPQHF
TRBJ2-3,TRBV29-1,many,TRBD2,TGCAGCGTGGGCAGTAGCGGGAGCACAGATACGCAGTATTTT,CSVGSSGSTDTQYF
TRBJ1-1,TRBV28,few,-,TGTGCCAGCAGCCAATATGCTCGGTTGGGCACTGAAGCTTTCTTT,CASSQYARLGTEAFF
TRBJ1-2,TRBV5-6,once,TRBD1,TGTGCCAGCAGCTTGTCCCCAGGGGGCATCCAATATGGCTACACCTTC,CASSLSPGGIQYGYTF
TRBJ1-6,TRBV6-1,few,-,TGTGCCAGCAGTGTCCAGACCCCTAATTCACCCCTCCACTTT,CASSVQTPNSPLHF
TRBJ2-3,TRBV4-3,many,TRBD2,TGCGCCAGCAGCCAATTAGCGGGAGGTGAAGATACGCAGTATTTT,CASSQLAGGEDTQYF
TRBJ2-6,TRBV6-5,-,TRBD1,TGTGCCAGCAGCCTCATTCACAGGGGTTACCACTCTGAGGCCAACGTCCTGATTTTC,CASSLIHRGYHSEANVLIF
TRBJ2-3,TRBV6-5,-,TRBD1,TGTGCCAGCAGTCCAGGGGGCCGGGGATATTACGCAGATACGCAGTATTTT,CASSPGGRGYYADTQYF
TRBJ2-5,TRBV4-1,many,-,TGCGCCAGCAGCCAAACCCCAAAGGGGGGGAGGACCCAGTACTTC,CASSQTPKGGRTQYF
TRBJ2-7,TRBV5-6,-,-,TGTGCCAGCAGCTTGATAGGGCTACTTGGGGAGCAGTACTTC,CASSLIGLLGEQYF
TRBJ1-6,TRBV11-3,many,TRBD1,TGTGCCAGCAGCTTAGCCCCGGACAGGGATACCTATAATTCACCCCTCCACTTT,CASSLAPDRDTYNSPLHF
TRBJ2-1,TRBV5-4,-,TRBD1,TGTGCCAGCAGCTTGGGTCGGGACAGCTCCTACAATGAGCAGTTCTTC,CASSLGRDSSYNEQFF
TRBJ1-1,TRBV6-2/TRBV6-3,-,-,TGTGCCAGCAGTTATCAGGGAAGGGAAGCTTTCTTT,CASSYQGREAFF
TRBJ1-1,TRBV6-5,few,-,TGTGCCAGCATCACAAGGGGTGGAACTGAAGCTTTCTTT,CASITRGGTEAFF
TRBJ2-5,TRBV6-5,few,-,TGTGCCAGCAGTTACAGTCCGGGTCAACCATGGGAGACCCAGTACTTC,CASSYSPGQPWETQYF
TRBJ1-2,TRBV11-2,many,-,TGTGCCAGCAGCTTAGAGCCCGTAACAGGGTCACTTAAAGGCTACACCTTC,CASSLEPVTGSLKGYTF
TRBJ1-6,TRBV12-3/TRBV12-4,many,-,TGTGCCAGCAGTTTACAGGGTAGTAATTCACCCCTCCACTTT,CASSLQGSNSPLHF
TRBJ1-5,TRBV28,-,TRBD1,TGTGCCGGCAGCGTGGGACAGGGGTTCCGTCAGCCCCAGCATTTT,CAGSVGQGFRQPQHF
TRBJ2-3,TRBV6-9,-,-,TGTGCCAGCAGTAACCGGGACGGCTTAGATACGCAGTATTTT,CASSNRDGLDTQYF
TRBJ2-1,TRBV12-3/TRBV12-4,once,TRBD2,TGTGCCAGCGGACAGGCGGGAGGGTACAATGAGCAGTTCTTC,CASGQAGGYNEQFF
TRBJ2-1,TRBV12-3/TRBV12-4,many,TRBD1,TGTGCCAGCAGTGGGACAGGGCGCTACAATGAGCAGTTCTTC,CASSGTGRYNEQFF
TRBJ2-7,TRBV6-5,-,TRBD1,TGTGCCAGCAGTTACCCCTCGGGGACAGGCTCCTACGAGCAGTACTTC,CASSYPSGTGSYEQYF
TRBJ1-1,TRBV11-2,-,-,TGTGCCAGCAGCCCGAACACAGAGAACTCTGAAGCTTTCTTT,CASSPNTENSEAFF
TRBJ1-5,TRBV4-2,once,-,TGCGCCAGCAGCCAAGCTTGGGAAGGTGATCAGCCCCAGCATTTT,CASSQAWEGDQPQHF
TRBJ1-1,TRBV5-4,-,-,TGTGCCAGCAGCTTAGACGGACTTGTGGAAGCTTTCTTT,CASSLDGLVEAFF
TRBJ1-2,TRBV28,few,TRBD1,TGTGCCAGCAGTCAGGGGGATGGCTACACCTTC,CASSQGDGYTF
TRBJ2-3,TRBV5-6,-,-,TGTGCCAGCAGCTTCCGAAGGGGCCTCTTAGCAGATACGCAGTATTTT,CASSFRRGLLADTQYF
TRBJ2-7,TRBV14,once,-,TGTGCCAGCAGCCAAGAACACGCACAGGAGCAGTACTTC,CASSQEHAQEQYF
TRBJ1-2,TRBV6-6,many,TRBD1,TGTGCCAGCACCCAGGGACAGGGGGCGCGTGGCTACACCTTC,CASTQGQGARGYTF
TRBJ1-4,TRBV4-1,-,-,TGCGCCAGCAGCCAAGGTGAGCAGGAAAAACTGTTTTTT,CASSQGEQEKLFF
TRBJ2-5,TRBV7-9,-,-,TGTGCCAGCAGCTTAGCGGAGGAAGAGACCCAGTACTTC,CASSLAEEETQYF
TRBJ1-5,TRBV6-1,-,-,TGTGCCAGCAGAGAAGGACTTTATAGCAATCAGCCCCAGCATTTT,CASREGLYSNQPQHF
TRBJ2-2,TRBV6-2/TRBV6-3,many,-,TGTGCCAGCAGGCCTTTAGCGAACACCGGGGAGCTGTTTTTT,CASRPLANTGELFF
TRBJ2-7,TRBV11-2,-,TRBD1,TGTGGCAGCAGCTACCAGACAGGGGGTTATTATGAGCAGTACTTC,CGSSYQTGGYYEQYF